This passage covers 4 T cell receptor beta chains from one sample sequenced in a study of Graves' ophthalmopathy and Graves' hyperthyroidism. TCR beta CDR3 amplification used RNA transcripts. An initial RT-PCR round employing HTBI primers preceded a second-round multiplex PCR. MiXCR, run by TCRdb on the multiplex PCR reads, gives a single entry per CDR3 protein. The sample consists of 300,000 or so distinct CDR3 sequences, about a sixth of them appearing once. Sequencing was done on a sample of peripheral blood. The source of these receptors is an adult man with Graves' ophthalmopathy.

In its sample, this clonotype was seen many times. The chain carries TRBV4-2 and TRBJ2-7, with TRBD2 matching over 8 bases. The germline V gene has CDR1 LGHNA and CDR2 YNFKEQ. V shed 3 bases, J shed 3 bases, and the junction held 4 bases outside the gene matches. The CDR3 length is 14 residues. This CDR3 reads CASSQGLGNYEQYF. In DNA, the CDR3 is TGTGCCAGCAGCCAGGGACTAGGAAACTACGAGCAGTACTTC.

In its sample, this clonotype was seen many times. V is TRBV5-1 and J is TRBJ2-7; TRBD1 is a possible D gene (6 bases). Deletions cut 4 bases from V and 5 bases from J, with 25 bases between. Germline CDR1 is SGHRS and CDR2 is YFSETQ. The CDR3 has 17 amino acids. The chain's CDR3 is CASSPAGLGAGVDEQYF. The CDR3 nucleotides are TGCGCCAGCAGCCCGGCAGGCCTAGGTGCAGGGGTTGACGAGCAGTACTTC. The variable domain in full, with the rest retrieved from reference TRBV5-1 and TRBJ2-7, is KAGVTQTPRYLIKTRGQQVTLSCSPISGHRSVSWYQQTPGQGLQFLFEYFSETQRNKGNFPGRFSGRQFSNSRSEMNVSTLELGDSALYLCASSPAGLGAGVDEQYFGPGTRLTVT.

As to this clonotype: With a much larger clone just one base away, this may be a read error. The chain recombines TRBV7-2 with TRBJ2-5; 8 bases agree with TRBD1. V lost 5 bases to trimming and J lost 5 bases; unmatched junction nucleotides: 7. Per germline, CDR1 SGHTA and CDR2 FQGNSA. This CDR3 region has 14 residues. CDR3 sequence (DNA): TGTGCCAGCAGCCTGTTGACAGGGGAGGAGACCCAGTACTTC. This gives the protein CASSLLTGEETQYF.

The genes are TRBV6-2 or TRBV6-3 and TRBJ1-1; TRBD1 might be the D (5 bases). The CDR3 runs 14 residues. V shed 6 bases and J shed 0 bases, with 11 bases lying between them. Germline CDR1 and CDR2: MNHEY and SVGEGT. In DNA, the CDR3 is TGTGCCAGCAGCTCGAGGGGCATGAACACTGAAGCTTTCTTT. It codes for CASSSRGMNTEAFF.